The TCR beta chain under discussion was sequenced for a study of spatial heterogeneity in lung cancer. Study information: Strong correlation linked TCR transcript counts in tumor regions to a T cell module score derived from matched bulk RNA-seq. Whole-study findings and limits: Within tumors, counts of expanded alpha and beta TCRs tracked tumor mutation counts.

From the 5' RACE reads, TCRdb called clonotypes with MiXCR, one entry per CDR3 protein. The sample lists about 100,000 distinct CDR3 sequences; 4% to 4.5% were seen once. This clonotype was counted many times. Its target is not known. As to time point: sample taken at primary tumor resection. This CDR3 contains 14 residues. CDR1 is SGHRS and CDR2 is YFSETQ in the germline V gene. V dropped 3 bases and J dropped 1 base, with 9 bases sitting between them. This clonotype was sampled from a male donor with early-stage non-small cell lung cancer. The starting material was lung tumor tissue, obtained at surgery. The V call is TRBV5-1, the J call TRBJ2-3, with a weak D call TRBD2 (5 bases). CDR3 loop: CASSSTAGTDTQYF. CDR3 coding DNA: TGCGCCAGCAGCTCCACAGCGGGCACAGATACGCAGTATTTT.